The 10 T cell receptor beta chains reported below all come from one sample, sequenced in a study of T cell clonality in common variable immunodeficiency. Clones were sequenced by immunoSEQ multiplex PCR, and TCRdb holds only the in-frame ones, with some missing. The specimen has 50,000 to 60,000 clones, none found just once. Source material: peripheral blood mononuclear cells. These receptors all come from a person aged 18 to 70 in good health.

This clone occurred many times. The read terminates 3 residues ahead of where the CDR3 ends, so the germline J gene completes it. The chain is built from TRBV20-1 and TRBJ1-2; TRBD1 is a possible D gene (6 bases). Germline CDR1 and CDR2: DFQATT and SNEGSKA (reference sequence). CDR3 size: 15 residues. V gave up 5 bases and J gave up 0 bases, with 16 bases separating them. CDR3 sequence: CSAFFRDTPNYGYTF. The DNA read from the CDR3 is TGCAGTGCTTTTTTCCGGGACACCCCTAACTATGGC.

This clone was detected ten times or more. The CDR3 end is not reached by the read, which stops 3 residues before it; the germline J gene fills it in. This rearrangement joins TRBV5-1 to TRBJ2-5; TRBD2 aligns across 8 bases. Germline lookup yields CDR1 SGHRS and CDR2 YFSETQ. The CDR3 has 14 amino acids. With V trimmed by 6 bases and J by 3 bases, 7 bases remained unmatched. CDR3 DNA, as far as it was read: TGCGCCAGCAACGGGGGGGCAAAGGAAGAGACC. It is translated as CASNGGAKEET. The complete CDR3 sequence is CASNGGAKEETQYF.

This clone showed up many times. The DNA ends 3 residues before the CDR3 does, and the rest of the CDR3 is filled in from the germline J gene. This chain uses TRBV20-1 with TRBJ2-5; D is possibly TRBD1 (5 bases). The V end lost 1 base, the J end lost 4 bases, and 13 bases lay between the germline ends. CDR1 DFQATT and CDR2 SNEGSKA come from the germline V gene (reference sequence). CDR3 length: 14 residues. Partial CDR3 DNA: TGCAGTGCTAGAGTGGCAGGGTTGTTAGAGACC. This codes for CSARVAGLLET. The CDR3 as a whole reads CSARVAGLLETQYF.

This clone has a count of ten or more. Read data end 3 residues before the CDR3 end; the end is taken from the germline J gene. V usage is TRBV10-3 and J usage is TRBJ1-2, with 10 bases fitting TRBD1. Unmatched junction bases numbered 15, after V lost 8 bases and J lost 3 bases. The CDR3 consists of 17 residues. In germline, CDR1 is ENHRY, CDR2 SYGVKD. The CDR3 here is CAIHINPGTGDDYGYTF. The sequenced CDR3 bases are TGTGCCATCCACATTAATCCCGGGACAGGGGACGACTATGGC.

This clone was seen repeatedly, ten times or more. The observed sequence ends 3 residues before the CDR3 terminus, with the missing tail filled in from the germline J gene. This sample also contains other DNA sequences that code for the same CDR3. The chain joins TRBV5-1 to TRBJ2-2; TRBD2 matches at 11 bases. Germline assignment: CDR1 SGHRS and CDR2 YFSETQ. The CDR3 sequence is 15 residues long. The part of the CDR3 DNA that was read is TGCGCCAGCAGCTTACTAGCGGGAGCTGTCGGAGAG. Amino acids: CASSLLAGAVGE. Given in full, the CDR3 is CASSLLAGAVGELFF. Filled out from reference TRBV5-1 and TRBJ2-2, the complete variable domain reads KAGVTQTPRYLIKTRGQQVTLSCSPISGHRSVSWYQQTPGQGLQFLFEYFSETQRNKGNFPGRFSGRQFSNSRSEMNVSTLELGDSALYLCASSLLAGAVGELFFGEGSRLTVL.

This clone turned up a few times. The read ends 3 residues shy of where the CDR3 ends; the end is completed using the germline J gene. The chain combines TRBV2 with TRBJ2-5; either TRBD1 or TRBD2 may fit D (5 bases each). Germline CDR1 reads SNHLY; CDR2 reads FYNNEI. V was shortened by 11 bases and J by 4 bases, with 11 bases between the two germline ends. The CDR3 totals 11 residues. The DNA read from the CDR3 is TGTGCCGTCAGGGAGCGAGAGACC. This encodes CAVRERET. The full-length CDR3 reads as CAVRERETQYF. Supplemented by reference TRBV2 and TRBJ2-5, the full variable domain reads EPEVTQTPSHQVTQMGQEVILRCVPISNHLYFYWYRQILGQKVEFLVSFYNNEISEKSEIFDDQFSVERPDGSNFTLKIRSTKLEDSAMYFCAVRERETQYFGPGTRLLVL.

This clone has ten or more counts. CDR3 DNA (partial): TGTGCCAGCAGCTTAGGACAGTTAAACTATGGC. Translation: CASSLGQLNYG. The entire CDR3 sequence reads CASSLGQLNYGYTF. V and J are TRBV13 and TRBJ1-2, with D unresolved. The CDR3 goes on 3 residues after the read ends, and that part is filled in from the germline J gene. Deletions cut 0 bases from V and 2 bases from J, with 7 bases between. In germline, CDR1 is PRHDT, CDR2 FYEKMQ (reference sequence). The length of the CDR3 is 14 residues. Together with reference TRBV13 and TRBJ1-2, the CDR3 gives the full variable domain: AAGVIQSPRHLIKEKRETATLKCYPIPRHDTVYWYQQGPGQDPQFLISFYEKMQSDKGSIPDRFSAQQFSDYHSELNMSSLELGDSALYFCASSLGQLNYGYTFGSGTRLTVV.

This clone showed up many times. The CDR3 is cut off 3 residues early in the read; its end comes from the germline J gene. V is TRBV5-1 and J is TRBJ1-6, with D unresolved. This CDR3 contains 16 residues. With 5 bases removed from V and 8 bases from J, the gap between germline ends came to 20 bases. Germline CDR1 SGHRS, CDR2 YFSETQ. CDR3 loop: CASSSHRPGPYSPLHF. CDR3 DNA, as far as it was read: TGCGCCAGCAGTTCCCACCGACCGGGTCCCTATTCACCC.

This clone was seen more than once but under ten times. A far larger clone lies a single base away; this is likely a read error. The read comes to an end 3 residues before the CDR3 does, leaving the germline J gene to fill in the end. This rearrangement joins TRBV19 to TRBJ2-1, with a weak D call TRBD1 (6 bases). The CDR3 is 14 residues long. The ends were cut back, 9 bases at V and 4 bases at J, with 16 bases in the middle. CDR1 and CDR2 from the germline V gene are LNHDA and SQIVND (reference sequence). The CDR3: CARRGHGYYNEQFF. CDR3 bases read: TGTGCCAGGAGGGGACACGGGTATTACAATGAG.

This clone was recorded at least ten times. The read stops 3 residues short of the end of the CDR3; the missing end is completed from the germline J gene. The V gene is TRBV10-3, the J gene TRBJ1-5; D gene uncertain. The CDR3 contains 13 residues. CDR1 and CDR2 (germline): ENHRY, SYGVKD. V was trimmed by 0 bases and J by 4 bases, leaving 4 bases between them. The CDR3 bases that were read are TGTGCCATCAGTGAGTCGACTAATCAGCCC. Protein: CAISESTNQP. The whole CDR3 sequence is CAISESTNQPQHF.